Included here is one TCR beta chain sequence, with context. What it recognizes is unknown. This record comes from a study of beta chain features in type 1 diabetes. Study summary: Similarity in age, gender and cell yields was seen between patients and healthy donors.

Study results and limitations: Moderate but significant shortening of TCRB CDR3s was recorded in all four CD4+ subsets from Type 1 diabetes patients. When cDNA is sequenced, cells with high TCR expression could be over-represented.

The CDR3 totals 15 residues. The germline CDR1 and CDR2 sequences are SQVTM and ANQGSEA. Trimming took 7 bases from V and 2 from J, leaving 18 bases between them. The study reverse transcribed the entire isolated RNA, so it sequenced expressed TCRB transcripts. TCRdb's table, derived via immunoSEQ multiplex PCR, lists solely in-frame clones and lacks some. The sample has 300,000 to 350,000 clones; over 7% are singletons. This sequence originates from a man aged 25 to 45 with type 1 diabetes. Sequenced sample: central memory CD4+ T cells from blood. V is TRBV29-1 and J is TRBJ2-1; D is ambiguous. In DNA form, the CDR3 reads TGCAGCGGCTCAATTGGGCCAACGACCTACAATGAGCAGTTCTTC. Encoded protein: CSGSIGPTTYNEQFF.